What follows are 23 T cell receptor beta chains derived from one specimen sequenced in a study of shared clonotypes between healthy human individuals. The table came from immunoSEQ multiplex PCR; TCRdb's copy has only in-frame clones and leaves some out. Among roughly 1,100,000 clones listed, approximately 68% were seen once. The sequenced sample was memory CD4+ T cells sorted from blood. Subset indicated: CD45RA-negative fraction. These receptors all come from a man between 18 and 29 years old in good health.

The chain carries TRBV28 and TRBJ1-2; D is undetermined. The CDR3 totals 12 residues. V dropped 2 bases and J dropped 4 bases, with 5 bases sitting between them. Looked up from germline, CDR1 is MDHEN and CDR2 is SYDVKM. The CDR3 nucleotides read TGTGCCAGCAGTTTACCACGCTATGGCTACACCTTC. It is translated as CASSLPRYGYTF.

This clone occurred once. The DNA for the CDR3 is TGCGCCAGCAGCCTACCGGGCCTTAATGAAAAACTGTTTTTT. The encoded protein is CASSLPGLNEKLFF. This chain links TRBV5-1 with TRBJ1-4; D unresolved. The CDR3 runs to 14 residues. The germline gives CDR1 SGHRS, CDR2 YFSETQ. Trimming pared 4 bases from V and 4 bases from J, leaving 11 bases between.

The V call is TRBV6-4, the J call TRBJ2-2, with 9 bases fitting TRBD2. CDR1 MRHNA and CDR2 SNTAGT come from the germline V gene. There are 15 residues in the CDR3. Trimming took 4 bases from V and 6 from J; bases not matched to a gene: 6. CDR3: CASSGSSGIPGELFF. Here the CDR3 DNA reads TGTGCCAGCAGTGGATCTAGCGGGATCCCCGGGGAGCTGTTTTTT.

This clone was picked up a small number of times. J is TRBJ2-1 and V is TRBV6-1; the D gene is possibly TRBD2 (6 bases). The CDR3 consists of 14 residues. Trimming cost V 4 bases and J 7 bases, with 14 bases left between them. CDR1 is MNHNS, CDR2 SASEGT, per germline. CDR3 DNA sequence: TGTGCCAGCAGTGTGGACGGGAGTCGAAATGAGCAGTTCTTC. Its translation: CASSVDGSRNEQFF.

The genes are TRBV30 and TRBJ2-7; a weak D match, TRBD2 (7 bases). This CDR3 has 13 amino acids. CDR1 is GTSNPN and CDR2 is SVGIG in the germline V gene (reference sequence). V was clipped by 4 bases and J by 4 bases, with 14 bases between them. Here the CDR3 reads CAWNRGAGYEQYF. In DNA, the CDR3 is TGTGCCTGGAATCGGGGGGCGGGGTACGAGCAGTACTTC.

V is TRBV5-8 and J is TRBJ1-4, with D possibly being TRBD1 (5 bases). Germline V gene lookup returns CDR1 SGHTS and CDR2 YDEGEE. This CDR3 comprises 14 residues. V lost 2 bases, J lost 6 bases, and 11 bases lay in between. The CDR3 region is CASSFGGVYEKLFF. In nucleotides, the CDR3 is TGTGCCAGCAGCTTTGGGGGAGTGTATGAAAAACTGTTTTTT.

This chain uses TRBV9 with TRBJ1-2; unclear D gene. There are 14 residues in the CDR3. V lost 3 bases, J lost 4 bases, and 13 bases lay in between. Germline CDR1 SGDLS, CDR2 YYNGEE. The CDR3 region is CASSESADAYGYTF. The DNA of the CDR3 is TGTGCCAGCAGCGAGTCCGCAGACGCCTATGGCTACACCTTC.

The chain is built from TRBV9 and TRBJ1-6, with no clear D. The CDR3 is made up of 14 amino acids. Trimming took off 0 bases at V and 13 bases at J, with 14 bases between the two ends. Per germline, CDR1 SGDLS and CDR2 YYNGEE. The CDR3 loop is CASSVAPGPFPLHF. CDR3 bases: TGTGCCAGCAGCGTAGCCCCAGGACCGTTTCCCCTCCACTTT.

Comments on this clone: The sample contains more than one DNA sequence encoding this CDR3. V gene TRBV5-6 combines with J gene TRBJ1-5; possible D gene TRBD1, 5 bases. CDR1 and CDR2 (germline): SGHDT, YYEEEE. Trimming pared 4 bases from V and 4 bases from J, leaving 6 bases between. The CDR3 loop spans 12 amino acids. The CDR3 DNA reads as TGTGCCAGCAGCCGGGGGAATCAGCCCCAGCATTTT. Its translation is CASSRGNQPQHF.

The genes are TRBV4-3 and TRBJ1-1, with a possible D match to TRBD1 (5 bases). The germline V gene encodes CDR1 LGHNA and CDR2 YSLEER. The CDR3 loop spans 15 amino acids. V lost 0 bases to trimming and J lost 10 bases, with 18 bases between them. DNA of the CDR3: TGCGCCAGCAGCCAAGATGGACGTGTCGGAGGGGTAGCTTTCTTT. The encoded protein is CASSQDGRVGGVAFF.

V gene TRBV30 combines with J gene TRBJ1-2, with no clear D. V lost 4 bases and J 8 bases, leaving 14 bases between the germline ends. The CDR3 sequence is 12 residues long. Germline CDR1 reads GTSNPN; CDR2 reads SVGIG (reference sequence). The CDR3 region is CAWIAIGEGYTF. CDR3 nucleotides: TGTGCCTGGATTGCGATCGGAGAAGGCTACACCTTC.

The rearrangement uses TRBV30 and TRBJ2-5; unclear D gene. Trimming pared 0 bases from V and 4 bases from J, leaving 6 bases between. This CDR3 spans 12 amino acids. Germline CDR1 is GTSNPN and CDR2 is SVGIG (reference sequence). The CDR3 protein is CAWSVDGETQYF. The CDR3 DNA reads TGTGCCTGGAGTGTGGACGGAGAGACCCAGTACTTC.

A note on this clone: This CDR3 is also generated by other DNA sequences in the sample. The CDR3 region has the DNA TGTGCCAGCAGTGTGAACAGGGGCGAGACCCAGTACTTC. The encoded protein is CASSVNRGETQYF. The chain carries TRBV2 and TRBJ2-5; 7 bases are a match to TRBD1. The CDR3 contains 13 residues. Per germline, CDR1 SNHLY and CDR2 FYNNEI. V dropped 4 bases and J dropped 5; count of bases not matched to a gene: 4.

The V gene is TRBV5-1, the J gene TRBJ2-7; 8 bases map to TRBD1. The V segment lost 0 bases and the J segment 3 bases; nucleotides outside the gene matches: 2. The CDR3 loop spans 14 amino acids. The germline V gene encodes CDR1 SGHRS and CDR2 YFSETQ. The CDR3 nucleotides read TGCGCCAGCAGCTTGGGGGACAGGTTCTACGAGCAGTACTTC. Protein: CASSLGDRFYEQYF.

The rearrangement links TRBV6-5 to TRBJ1-4; D not certain. Trimming left V 0 bases short and J 4 bases short, with 3 bases between. CDR1 is MNHEY, CDR2 SVGAGI, per germline. This CDR3 region has 13 residues. The CDR3 nucleotides read TGTGCCAGCAGTTACTCCGGTAATGAAAAACTGTTTTTT. Translation gives CASSYSGNEKLFF.

V usage is TRBV7-9 and J usage is TRBJ1-4; no clear D. CDR1 is SEHNR, CDR2 FQNEAQ, per germline (reference sequence). The CDR3 has 14 residues. V was cut by 10 bases and J by 3 bases, with 15 bases left in between. CDR3: CATLGWRSNEKLFF. The CDR3 DNA reads TGTGCCACCCTGGGGTGGAGGTCTAATGAAAAACTGTTTTTT.

The gene calls are TRBV29-1 and TRBJ1-4, with D perhaps matching TRBD1 (6 bases). Looked up from germline, CDR1 is SQVTM and CDR2 is ANQGSEA. Between the trimmed V and J ends, which lost 0 bases and 10 bases, there was a span of 18 bases. The CDR3 is made up of 15 amino acids. CDR3 residues: CSVEDGLPGAVKLFF. DNA of the CDR3: TGCAGCGTTGAAGATGGCCTCCCAGGGGCAGTAAAACTGTTTTTT.

This chain joins TRBV5-6 and TRBJ2-1; D call uncertain. Per the germline V gene, CDR1 is SGHDT and CDR2 is YYEEEE. The CDR3 spans 15 residues. V was shortened by 2 bases and J by 2 bases, with 11 bases between the two germline ends. The CDR3 DNA is TGTGCCAGCAGCTTTAATCCAGACCCCTACAATGAGCAGTTCTTC. Protein sequence: CASSFNPDPYNEQFF.

CDR3 sequence: CAWRPASSYNSPLHF. CDR3 bases: TGTGCCTGGAGGCCGGCCAGCTCCTATAATTCACCCCTCCACTTT. The chain is built from TRBV30 and TRBJ1-6, with no clear D. CDR3 length: 15 amino acids. V gave up 3 bases and J gave up 0 bases, with 9 bases separating them. CDR1 GTSNPN and CDR2 SVGIG come from the germline V gene (reference sequence).

The chain joins TRBV6-1 to TRBJ1-2; D may be TRBD1 (6 bases). V was pared by 8 bases and J by 2 bases, with 15 bases between. Germline assignment: CDR1 MNHNS and CDR2 SASEGT. CDR3 size: 14 residues. CDR3 sequence reads: CASLPGTTNYGYTF. The CDR3, as DNA: TGTGCCAGCCTACCCGGGACAACCAACTATGGCTACACCTTC.

This clone was counted only a few times. The chain recombines TRBV30 with TRBJ2-7, with D unclear. The CDR3 length is 11 residues. V was trimmed by 6 bases and J by 4 bases, leaving 10 bases between them. Germline V gives CDR1 GTSNPN, CDR2 SVGIG (reference sequence). In DNA, the CDR3 is TGTGCCTGTGTCACCCAGTACGAGCAGTACTTC. Translated: CACVTQYEQYF.

This chain joins TRBV11-3 and TRBJ2-1; D is unclear. The CDR3 loop spans 16 amino acids. Germline loops: CDR1 SGHNT, CDR2 YENEEA. V lost 5 bases to trimming and J lost 4 bases, with 18 bases between them. In nucleotides, the CDR3 is TGTGCCAGCAGCCAACCCGACGCAGGATTATACAATGAGCAGTTCTTC. Amino acids: CASSQPDAGLYNEQFF.

Many counts were recorded for this clone. The identical CDR3 is also encoded by other nucleotide sequences in the sample. The chain carries TRBV10-3 and TRBJ1-6, with TRBD1 as a possible D gene (5 bases). V lost 6 bases, J lost 5 bases, and 11 bases lay in between. The CDR3 consists of 14 residues. Germline CDR1 reads ENHRY; CDR2 reads SYGVKD. The CDR3 nucleotides are TGTGCCATCAGAGGGGACGGAAATAATTCACCCCTCCACTTT. As protein: CAIRGDGNNSPLHF.